This T cell receptor (beta chain) was identified in a study of cytomegalovirus exposure and HLA in healthy donors. This CDR3 region has 13 residues. V lost 7 bases, J lost 6 bases, and 13 bases lay in between. Germline-derived CDR1 and CDR2 are LNHDA and SQIVND (reference sequence). PCR amplification relied on 60 Vbeta primers (plus 13 Jbeta primers). Data came from immunoSEQ multiplex PCR; TCRdb stores just in-frame clones and leaves some out. This sample has about 180,000 clones, with 77% found just once. The sequencing input was PBMCs. The V and J genes are TRBV19 and TRBJ2-1, with D tentatively TRBD2 (7 bases). The TCR sequence derives from a woman aged 30 to 39 in good health and CMV-seropositive. The CDR3 nucleotides are TGTGCCAGTATCCAGGGAGGGGGCAATGAGCAGTTCTTC. As protein: CASIQGGGNEQFF.